These 26 T cell receptor beta chains originate from one sample sequenced in a study of T cells in Graves' hyperthyroidism and ophthalmopathy. Using RNA transcripts as the source, TCR beta CDR3 regions were amplified. When the TCR CDR3 underwent first-round RT-PCR, the HTBI primer set was used. TCRdb redid the calling of the multiplex PCR reads with MiXCR, one entry per CDR3 protein. The sample includes about 500,000 distinct CDR3 sequences, 46% of them seen just once. The specimen was peripheral blood or thyroid tissue (not recorded which). The receptors stem from an adult woman with Graves' disease, either hyperthyroidism or ophthalmopathy (not recorded which).

This chain joins TRBV7-9 and TRBJ1-1, with D hard to call. The CDR3 extends over 15 amino acids. Germline V lookup: CDR1 SEHNR, CDR2 FQNEAQ (reference sequence). V gave up 6 bases and J gave up 1 base, with 15 bases separating them. CDR3 DNA sequence: TGTGCCAGCAGTTTCAGCAGCCCAGAGAACACTGAAGCTTTCTTT. This encodes CASSFSSPENTEAFF. The whole variable domain, filled in from reference TRBV7-9 and TRBJ1-1, reads DTGVSQNPRHKITKRGQNVTFRCDPISEHNRLYWYRQTLGQGPEFLTYFQNEAQLEKSRLLSDRFSAERPKGSFSTLEIQRTEQGDSAMYLCASSFSSPENTEAFFGQGTRLTVV.

The gene calls are TRBV20-1 and TRBJ1-2; perhaps TRBD1 as D (6 bases). Germline assignment: CDR1 DFQATT and CDR2 SNEGSKA (reference sequence). The CDR3 is 13 residues long. CDR3 in amino acids: CSARGVVKYGYTF. The CDR3 nucleotides read TGCAGCGCCAGGGGAGTCGTAAAGTATGGCTACACCTTC.

This clonotype was recorded a few times. V gene TRBV6-1 combines with J gene TRBJ2-6; 7 nucleotides line up with TRBD1. This CDR3 region has 16 residues. V was pared by 0 bases and J by 4 bases, with 3 bases of the junction left unmatched. The germline V gene has CDR1 MNHNS and CDR2 SASEGT. The CDR3 sequence is CASSEAQGEGANVLTF. In DNA, the CDR3 is TGTGCCAGCAGTGAAGCGCAGGGGGAAGGGGCCAACGTCCTGACTTTC.

This sequence joins TRBV2 and TRBJ1-5; D unresolved. Deletions cut 6 bases from V and 11 bases from J, with 26 bases between. The CDR3 runs to 16 residues. Germline V gene sequence: CDR1 SNHLY, CDR2 FYNNEI. This CDR3 reads CASSALGYGGGETQHF. The CDR3, as DNA: TGTGCCAGCAGCGCCTTGGGCTATGGAGGTGGAGAGACCCAGCATTTT.

This clonotype appeared many times. This sequence joins TRBV20-1 and TRBJ1-5; TRBD1 might be the D (5 bases). The germline V gene encodes CDR1 DFQATT and CDR2 SNEGSKA (reference sequence). The CDR3 runs 12 residues. V lost 6 bases and J 2 bases, leaving 8 bases between the germline ends. CDR3 loop: CSAGVGNQPQHF. In DNA, the CDR3 is TGCAGTGCAGGGGTGGGCAATCAGCCCCAGCATTTT.

In the case of this clonotype: This may come from a read error, since a much larger clone is one base off. V and J are TRBV24-1 and TRBJ2-2; D may correspond to TRBD1 or TRBD2 (5 bases each). CDR3 length equals 14 residues. Per the germline V gene, CDR1 is KGHDR and CDR2 is SFDVKD. Trimming took 2 bases from V and 9 from J, leaving 12 bases between them. The CDR3 region has the DNA TGTGCCACCAGTGATTACGGGGACGGCAGGGAGCTGTTTTTT. Translating it yields CATSDYGDGRELFF.

Comments on this clonotype: It is likely a read error, because the conserved phenylalanine at the end of the CDR3 is missing. This sequence joins TRBV7-9 and TRBJ1-2; perhaps TRBD1 as D (5 bases). The length of the CDR3 is 15 residues. With 5 bases removed from V and 4 bases from J, the gap between germline ends came to 17 bases. Germline loops: CDR1 SEHNR, CDR2 FQNEAQ (reference sequence). CDR3 sequence: CASSQVPGPSYGYTL. CDR3 in DNA: TGTGCCAGCAGCCAAGTCCCGGGGCCGAGCTATGGCTACACCCTC.

DNA for the CDR3: TGTGCCAGCAGCCTGTCCAGGGCGGCTGAAAAACTGTTTTTT. Its translation: CASSLSRAAEKLFF. The rearrangement joins TRBV7-8 to TRBJ1-4; tentative D call: TRBD1 (5 bases). Germline V gene sequence: CDR1 SGHVS, CDR2 FQNEAQ. Trimming shortened V by 5 bases and J by 7 bases, and 14 bases separated the two germline ends. The CDR3 length is 14 residues.

The genes are TRBV29-1 and TRBJ1-1, with TRBD1 identical over 10 bases. The ends lost 4 bases at V and 2 bases at J; junction bases unmatched: 7. The germline V gene has CDR1 SQVTM and CDR2 ANQGSEA. The CDR3 covers 15 residues. In nucleotides, the CDR3 is TGCAGCGTTGTGCGGGACAGGGGTCTAAACACTGAAGCTTTCTTT. Translating gives CSVVRDRGLNTEAFF.

This clonotype has at least ten counts. The chain employs TRBV20-1 and TRBJ1-5, with D perhaps TRBD1 (6 bases). The V end was cut by 1 base, the J end by 4 bases, with 14 bases between. Per germline, CDR1 DFQATT and CDR2 SNEGSKA (reference sequence). The CDR3 covers 15 residues. CDR3 amino acids: CSARGTRGYNQPQHF. Written as DNA, the CDR3 is TGCAGTGCTAGAGGAACCAGGGGCTATAATCAGCCCCAGCATTTT.

V and J are TRBV7-8 and TRBJ1-2; D may be TRBD1 (6 bases). Trimming took 6 bases from V and 4 from J, leaving 24 bases between them. The CDR3 runs 17 residues. CDR1 and CDR2 from the germline V gene are SGHVS and FQNEAQ. The chain's CDR3 is CASRRIRGSGIFYGYTF. CDR3 DNA: TGTGCCAGCAGACGAATTAGGGGGTCAGGAATTTTCTATGGCTACACCTTC.

V gene TRBV13 combines with J gene TRBJ1-1; 7 positions match TRBD1. The length of the CDR3 is 14 residues. Germline lookup yields CDR1 PRHDT and CDR2 FYEKMQ (reference sequence). The V gene end was trimmed by 3 bases and the J gene end by 11 bases; junction bases not matched to a gene: 12. In DNA, the CDR3 is TGTGCCAGCAGCTTCTCGACAGGGAGTGGTAGGGCTTTCTTT. Residues: CASSFSTGSGRAFF.

The V and J genes are TRBV28 and TRBJ2-5; no clear D. The germline CDR1 and CDR2 sequences are MDHEN and SYDVKM. This CDR3 region has 15 residues. V lost 4 bases and J 4 bases, leaving 16 bases between the germline ends. DNA for the CDR3: TGTGCCAGCAGTTCCTTTTTGGGCAGTTCAGAGACCCAGTACTTC. Translating it yields CASSSFLGSSETQYF.

Ten or more counts support this clonotype. The rearrangement links TRBV2 to TRBJ1-2; D not resolved. V was clipped by 6 bases and J by 0 bases, with 11 bases between them. Per germline, CDR1 SNHLY and CDR2 FYNNEI. The CDR3 consists of 14 residues. CDR3: CASSPRASNYGYTF. The CDR3 bases are TGTGCCAGCAGCCCCCGGGCCTCTAACTATGGCTACACCTTC. The full variable domain, rest sourced from reference TRBV2 and TRBJ1-2, is EPEVTQTPSHQVTQMGQEVILRCVPISNHLYFYWYRQILGQKVEFLVSFYNNEISEKSEIFDDQFSVERPDGSNFTLKIRSTKLEDSAMYFCASSPRASNYGYTFGSGTRLTVV.

This chain uses TRBV29-1 with TRBJ2-3; D remains unclear. CDR1 and CDR2 from the germline V gene are SQVTM and ANQGSEA. V was clipped by 8 bases and J by 5 bases, with 14 bases between them. The CDR3 loop spans 12 amino acids. CDR3 bases: TGCAGCCGGCACGCGTTAAGAGATACGCAGTATTTT. Its protein is CSRHALRDTQYF.

This clonotype has a handful of counts. The V gene is TRBV7-2, the J gene TRBJ2-2; D may be TRBD2 (6 bases). CDR1 and CDR2 (germline): SGHTA, FQGNSA. The CDR3 consists of 15 residues. Trimming pared 3 bases from V and 7 bases from J, leaving 15 bases between. The CDR3, as DNA: TGTGCCAGCAGCTTTGGATACGGGAGAGACGGGGAGCTGTTTTTT. Translation: CASSFGYGRDGELFF.

The V gene is TRBV11-2, the J gene TRBJ2-7, with TRBD2 identical over 12 bases. After removal of 6 bases from V and 0 bases from J, the junction contained 12 bases not matched to a gene. CDR1 and CDR2 (germline): SGHAT, FQNNGV. The CDR3 totals 18 residues. The DNA of the CDR3 is TGTGCCAGCAGACGGACTAGCGGGAACCTCTTCAGCTCCTACGAGCAGTACTTC. Encoded protein: CASRRTSGNLFSSYEQYF.

This clonotype showed up many times. V is TRBV7-2 and J is TRBJ1-2; D perhaps matches TRBD1 (5 bases). The CDR3 has 13 residues. Germline V gene sequence: CDR1 SGHTA, CDR2 FQGNSA. V was pared by 2 bases and J by 7 bases, with 11 bases between. As DNA, the CDR3 is TGTGCCAGCAGCTTACAGGGAGGCTCTGGCTACACCTTC. Its protein product is CASSLQGGSGYTF.

The chain has TRBV7-9 and TRBJ1-3; no clear D. The CDR3 spans 15 residues. Germline V lookup: CDR1 SEHNR, CDR2 FQNEAQ (reference sequence). Trimming left V 5 bases short and J 3 bases short, with 14 bases between. CDR3 protein: CASSPRPGSGNTIYF. CDR3 nucleotide sequence: TGTGCCAGCAGCCCCCGTCCGGGGAGTGGAAACACCATATATTTT.

This clonotype was recorded once. The rearrangement uses TRBV2 and TRBJ1-1, with 9 bases aligning to TRBD1. Germline V gene sequence: CDR1 SNHLY, CDR2 FYNNEI. This CDR3 region has 13 residues. V trimming: 6 bases; J trimming: 3 bases; junction bases outside the gene matches: 2. The CDR3 DNA reads as TGTGCCAGCAGGGGACAGGGTCACACTGAAGCTTTCTTT. Translation: CASRGQGHTEAFF.

The rearrangement joins TRBV29-1 to TRBJ2-7; D may match TRBD1 or TRBD2 (5 bases each). The germline V and J ends were trimmed by 8 bases and 5 bases, with 19 bases remaining between them. CDR1 is SQVTM and CDR2 is ANQGSEA in the germline V gene. The CDR3 totals 13 residues. CDR3 loop: CSPPGQGDHEQYF. CDR3 DNA sequence: TGCAGCCCCCCGGGTCAGGGAGATCACGAGCAGTACTTC.

V is TRBV10-3 and J is TRBJ2-5, with a possible D match to TRBD1 (6 bases). The V end was cut by 10 bases, the J end by 2 bases, with 17 bases between. The CDR3 has 14 amino acids. Looked up from germline, CDR1 is ENHRY and CDR2 is SYGVKD. CDR3 sequence reads: CASSSPDRQETQYF. DNA of the CDR3: TGTGCCAGCAGCTCCCCCGACAGGCAAGAGACCCAGTACTTC.

V gene TRBV11-2 combines with J gene TRBJ2-7; 10 positions match TRBD1. Losses at the gene ends were 6 bases for V and 3 bases for J; bases not matched to a gene: 8. This CDR3 is built from 15 residues. The germline V gene encodes CDR1 SGHAT and CDR2 FQNNGV. CDR3 loop: CASRLDRGRLYEQYF. CDR3 sequence (DNA): TGTGCCAGCAGACTCGACAGGGGGCGTCTCTACGAGCAGTACTTC.

Notes on this clonotype: Sequence at one end of the junction differs from germline and may be a read error. The rearrangement uses TRBV29-1 and TRBJ1-1; 10 bases are a match to TRBD1. The CDR3 spans 14 residues. Germline assignment: CDR1 SQVTM and CDR2 ANQGSEA. For the CDR3, the DNA is TGTGCCAGCACCCCATGGACAGGGGGTGGTGAAGCTTTCTTT. Translation: CASTPWTGGGEAFF. Full variable domain (outside the CDR3, taken from reference TRBV29-1 and TRBJ1-1): SAVISQKPSRDICQRGTSLTIQCQVDSQVTMMFWYRQQPGQSLTLIATANQGSEATYESGFVIDKFPISRPNLTFSTLTVSNMSPEDSSIYLCASTPWTGGGEAFFGQGTRLTVV.

This clonotype was observed at least ten times. The gene calls are TRBV2 and TRBJ1-1; the D gene is possibly TRBD1 (5 bases). CDR1 is SNHLY and CDR2 is FYNNEI in the germline V gene. V was shortened by 6 bases and J by 2 bases, with 16 bases between the two germline ends. This CDR3 comprises 15 residues. The CDR3 reads CASSQRTRGNTEAFF. CDR3 coding DNA: TGTGCCAGCAGCCAACGGACACGGGGTAACACTGAAGCTTTCTTT.

The rearrangement links TRBV27 to TRBJ1-2, with D hard to call. CDR1 MNHEY and CDR2 SMNVEV come from the germline V gene (reference sequence). Trimming removed 2 bases from V and 4 bases from J, with 11 bases in between. This CDR3 spans 14 amino acids. CDR3 sequence reads: CASSLSGNTYGYTF. The CDR3 coding sequence is TGTGCCAGCAGTTTAAGTGGTAACACCTATGGCTACACCTTC.